These T cell receptor beta chains were read from a single sample in a study of T cell repertoires in aging, cancer and after chemotherapy. TCRdb re-called the multiplex PCR reads through MiXCR, storing one row per CDR3 protein. The sample contains 10,000 to 15,000 distinct CDR3 sequences, around 30% of which appear only once. The sequencing input was blood. The receptors originated from a human donor with a blood cancer. Both conserved end residues are part of each CDR3. D genes are given only for firm matches. Clone size is shown for a subset of rows, as once, few, many or a class of expanded clone.

TRBJ1-1 | - | many | TRBV6-5 | TGTGCCAGCAGTTACAGGGAGGGAAACACTGAAGCTTTCTTT | CASSYREGNTEAFF
TRBJ2-1 | TRBD1 | few | TRBV24-1 | TGTGCCACCAGTGACGGGACAGATGAGCAGTTCTTC | CATSDGTDEQFF
TRBJ1-1 | TRBD1 | - | TRBV5-1 | TGCGCCAGCGGGTACGGACAGGGTTTCATGAACACTGAAGCTTTCTTT | CASGYGQGFMNTEAFF
TRBJ1-1 | - | - | TRBV12-3/TRBV12-4 | TGTGCCAGCAGTTTACGGACCCAAAACACTGAAGCTTTCTTT | CASSLRTQNTEAFF
TRBJ2-2 | - | medium-sized | TRBV21-1 | TGTGCCAGCAGCAAAGCGCGGGTAAGACAGGGGACGACCGGGGAGCTGTTTTTT | CASSKARVRQGTTGELFF
TRBJ2-3 | - | - | TRBV6-1 | TGTGCCAGCAGTGTCTCAGAAACTCAAACAGATACGCAGTATTTT | CASSVSETQTDTQYF
TRBJ1-3 | - | - | TRBV5-4 | TGTGCCAGCAGCTTGGCCTGGAGCGGTTCCGGAAACACCATATATTTT | CASSLAWSGSGNTIYF
TRBJ2-2 | TRBD2 | many | TRBV6-2/TRBV6-3 | TGTGCCAGCAGTTACTCGACTAGCGGGAGCGGGGAGCTGTTTTTT | CASSYSTSGSGELFF
TRBJ2-5 | TRBD2 | few | TRBV6-2/TRBV6-3 | TGTGCCAGCCAGCGGGGGGGCCTGGAGACCCAGTACTTC | CASQRGGLETQYF
TRBJ1-5 | - | - | TRBV12-3/TRBV12-4 | TGTGCCAGCAGTTTTAGAGTCAATCAGCCCCAGCATTTT | CASSFRVNQPQHF
TRBJ2-7 | TRBD2 | few | TRBV4-2 | TGTGCCAGCAGCCCGTCCACGGTGCTAGCGGCTTCCTACGAGCAGTACTTC | CASSPSTVLAASYEQYF
TRBJ2-1 | - | - | TRBV27 | TGTGCCAGCAGTTTATCCCGTAGCTCCTACAATGAGCAGTTCTTC | CASSLSRSSYNEQFF
TRBJ1-2 | - | - | TRBV7-2 | TGTGCCAGCAGCTTCCAGGGTCTCTATGGCTACACCTTC | CASSFQGLYGYTF
TRBJ2-7 | - | few | TRBV12-3/TRBV12-4 | TGTGCCAGCAGTTTGGTGAGGAGCGAGCAGTACTTC | CASSLVRSEQYF
TRBJ2-1 | - | medium-sized | TRBV6-2/TRBV6-3 | TGTGCCAGCAGTTACTCCCAGCGTAGAAATGAGCAGTTCTTC | CASSYSQRRNEQFF
TRBJ2-1 | - | medium-sized | TRBV27 | TGTGCCAGCAGTTCGCTCGGGGGAGATGAGCAGTTCTTC | CASSSLGGDEQFF
TRBJ1-2 | - | medium-sized | TRBV6-5 | TGTGCCAGCAGTTACTCGAATGAGGGTAACTATGGCTACACCTTC | CASSYSNEGNYGYTF
TRBJ1-2 | TRBD1 | - | TRBV12-3/TRBV12-4 | TGTGCCAGCAGTTTACAGACAGGGGGCTATGGCTACACCTTC | CASSLQTGGYGYTF
TRBJ2-2 | TRBD2 | few | TRBV15 | TGTGCCACCAGCAGAGATAGGGTAGCGGGTGCCACCGGGGAGCTGTTTTTT | CATSRDRVAGATGELFF
TRBJ2-1 | TRBD2 | few | TRBV4-2 | TGTGCCAGCAGCCAAGTCAGACCCAGCGGGGGGTCCAATGAGCAGTTCTTC | CASSQVRPSGGSNEQFF
TRBJ2-5 | - | medium-sized | TRBV27 | TGTGCCAGCAGTTGGGGAGAGACCCAGTACTTC | CASSWGETQYF
TRBJ1-6 | - | - | TRBV5-1 | TGCGCCAGCAGCGAGAAAAATAGTTCACCCCTCCACTTT | CASSEKNSSPLHF
TRBJ2-1 | - | - | TRBV20-1 | TGCAGTGCGCGGGACTCAAGGAGCTCCTACAATGAGCAGTTCTTC | CSARDSRSSYNEQFF
TRBJ1-1 | TRBD1 | many | TRBV6-2/TRBV6-3 | TGTGCCAGCAGACCTCAGACAGGGGCCATGAACACTGAAGCTTTCTTT | CASRPQTGAMNTEAFF
TRBJ1-4 | - | medium-sized | TRBV29-1 | TGCAGCGTTGTGGGTGGGAATCAAAATGAAAAACTGTTTTTT | CSVVGGNQNEKLFF
TRBJ2-2 | - | - | TRBV7-6 | TGTGCCAGCAGCTCCCTTAGAGGTCCGCCCGGGGAGCTGTTTTTT | CASSSLRGPPGELFF
TRBJ2-5 | TRBD2 | - | TRBV30 | TGTGCCTGGAGTTTAATAGCGGGGAGGGGGGAGACCCAGTACTTC | CAWSLIAGRGETQYF
TRBJ2-3 | - | few | TRBV5-6 | TGTGCCAGCAGCTTGTCCGGGACCCTGAGAGATACGCAGTATTTT | CASSLSGTLRDTQYF
TRBJ2-7 | - | - | TRBV5-4 | TGTGCCAGCAGCTTGAACCCGGCCCTCAGCTCCTACGAGCAGTACTTC | CASSLNPALSSYEQYF
TRBJ2-5 | TRBD2 | - | TRBV5-6 | TGTGCCAGCAGCTTGGCTCCTGCGGGGGGGCGGGAGACCCAGTACTTC | CASSLAPAGGRETQYF
TRBJ2-3 | TRBD2 | many | TRBV19 | TGTGCCAGTAGTGGAGCGGGGGCCAGCACAGATACGCAGTATTTT | CASSGAGASTDTQYF
TRBJ1-4 | - | - | TRBV19 | TGTGCCAGTAGTCCTCAGGGAATCGGTGAAGAAAAACTGTTTTTT | CASSPQGIGEEKLFF
TRBJ2-2 | TRBD1 | few | TRBV11-2 | TGTGCCAGCAGACGGGGACAGGGAACGGGGGAGCTGTTTTTT | CASRRGQGTGELFF
TRBJ1-2 | TRBD1 | - | TRBV20-1 | TGCAGTGCTAGAGATCCAGGGGGGACAGGGGATGGCTACACCTTC | CSARDPGGTGDGYTF
TRBJ2-3 | - | - | TRBV21-1 | TGTGCCAGCACCCTTAGCGGGAGGACACACACAGATACGCAGTATTTT | CASTLSGRTHTDTQYF
TRBJ2-1 | TRBD2 | few | TRBV6-4 | TGTGCCAGCAGTGACGGGAGGGGCAATGAGCAGTTCTTC | CASSDGRGNEQFF
TRBJ1-1 | - | - | TRBV5-5 | TGTGCCAGCAGCTTGGTATTTGGCAGCCCCAACACTGAAGCTTTCTTT | CASSLVFGSPNTEAFF
TRBJ1-1 | TRBD1 | - | TRBV19 | TGTGCCAGTAGTGGGGGGACAGGGCTGGCTGAAGCTTTCTTT | CASSGGTGLAEAFF
TRBJ2-7 | - | - | TRBV27 | TGTGCCAGCAGTTTGGTAGGGAACTCCTACGAGCAGTACTTC | CASSLVGNSYEQYF
TRBJ2-7 | - | many | TRBV6-1 | TGTGCCAGCAGTGAAAGATGGGGGGCCTACGAGCAGTACTTC | CASSERWGAYEQYF
TRBJ2-5 | TRBD1 | medium-sized | TRBV6-2/TRBV6-3 | TGTGCCAGCAGTTACGACCGGGACAGCCAAGAGACCCAGTACTTC | CASSYDRDSQETQYF
TRBJ2-2 | TRBD1 | - | TRBV4-3 | TGCGCCAGCAGCCAAGGGGTGGGGACAGGGGGCTCTGACTACGGGGAGCTGTTTTTT | CASSQGVGTGGSDYGELFF
TRBJ1-1 | - | few | TRBV6-2/TRBV6-3 | TGTGCCAGCAGTTCCGAATGGGTCACTGAAGCTTTCTTT | CASSSEWVTEAFF
TRBJ2-1 | TRBD1 | - | TRBV7-2 | TGTGCCAGCAGCCCCCGGGACAGGGACTACAATGAGCAGTTCTTC | CASSPRDRDYNEQFF
TRBJ2-2 | TRBD1 | medium-sized | TRBV6-1 | TGTGCCAGCAGTGGAGACAGGGGTAGGGAGCTGTTTTTT | CASSGDRGRELFF
TRBJ2-5 | - | few | TRBV24-1 | TGTGCCACCAGTGATTCGGGCAGTACCCCCCAAGAGACCCAGTACTTC | CATSDSGSTPQETQYF